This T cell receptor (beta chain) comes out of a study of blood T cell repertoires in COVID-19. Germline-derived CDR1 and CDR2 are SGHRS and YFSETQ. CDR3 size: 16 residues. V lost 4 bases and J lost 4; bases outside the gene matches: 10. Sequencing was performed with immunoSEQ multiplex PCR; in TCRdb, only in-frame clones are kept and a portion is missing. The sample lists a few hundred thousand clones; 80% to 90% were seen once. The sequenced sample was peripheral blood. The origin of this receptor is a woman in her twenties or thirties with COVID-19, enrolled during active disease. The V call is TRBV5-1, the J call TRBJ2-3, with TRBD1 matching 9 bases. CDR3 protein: CASSNHPGQGADTQYF. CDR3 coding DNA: TGCGCCAGCAGCAACCACCCGGGACAGGGCGCAGATACGCAGTATTTT.